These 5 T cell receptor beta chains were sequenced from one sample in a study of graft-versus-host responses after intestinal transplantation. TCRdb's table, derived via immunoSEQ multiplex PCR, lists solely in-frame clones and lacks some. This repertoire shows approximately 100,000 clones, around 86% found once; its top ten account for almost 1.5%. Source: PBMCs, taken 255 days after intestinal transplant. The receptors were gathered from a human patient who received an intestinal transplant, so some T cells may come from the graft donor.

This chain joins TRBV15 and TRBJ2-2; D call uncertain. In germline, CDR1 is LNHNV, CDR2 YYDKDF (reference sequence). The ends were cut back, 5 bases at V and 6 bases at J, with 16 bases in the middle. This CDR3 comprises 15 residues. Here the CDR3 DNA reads TGTGCCACCAGCGGCGACCTTAGGAGCGCCGGGGAGCTGTTTTTT. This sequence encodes CATSGDLRSAGELFF.

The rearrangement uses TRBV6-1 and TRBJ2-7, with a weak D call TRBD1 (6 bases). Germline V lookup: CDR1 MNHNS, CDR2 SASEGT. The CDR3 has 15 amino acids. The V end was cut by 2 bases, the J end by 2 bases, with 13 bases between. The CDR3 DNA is TGTGCCAGCAGTGAAATGCCAGGGGAAACCTACGAGCAGTACTTC. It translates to CASSEMPGETYEQYF.

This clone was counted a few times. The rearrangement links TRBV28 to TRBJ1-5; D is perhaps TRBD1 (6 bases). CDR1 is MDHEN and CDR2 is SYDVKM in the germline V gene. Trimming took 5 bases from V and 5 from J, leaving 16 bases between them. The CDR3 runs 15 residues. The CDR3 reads CASSPQGEGDQPQHF. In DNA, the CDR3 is TGTGCCAGCAGTCCACAGGGCGAGGGGGATCAGCCCCAGCATTTT.

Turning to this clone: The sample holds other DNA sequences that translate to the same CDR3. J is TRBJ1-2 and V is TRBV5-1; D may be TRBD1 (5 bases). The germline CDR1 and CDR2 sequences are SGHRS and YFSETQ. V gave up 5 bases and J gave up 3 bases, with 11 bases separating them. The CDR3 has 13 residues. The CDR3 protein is CASSLDRDYGYTF. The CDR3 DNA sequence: TGCGCCAGCAGTCTCGACAGAGACTATGGCTACACCTTC.

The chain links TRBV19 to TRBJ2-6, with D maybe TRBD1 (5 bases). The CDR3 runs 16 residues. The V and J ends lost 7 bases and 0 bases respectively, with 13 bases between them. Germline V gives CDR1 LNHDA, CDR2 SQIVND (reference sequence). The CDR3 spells CASTPGAHSGANVLTF. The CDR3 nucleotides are TGTGCCAGTACCCCTGGGGCCCACTCTGGGGCCAACGTCCTGACTTTC. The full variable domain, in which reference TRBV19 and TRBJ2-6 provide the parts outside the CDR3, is DGGITQSPKYLFRKEGQNVTLSCEQNLNHDAMYWYRQDPGQGLRLIYYSQIVNDFQKGDIAEGYSVSREKKESFPLTVTSAQKNPTAFYLCASTPGAHSGANVLTFGAGSRLTVL.